Shown below are 21 T cell receptor beta chains from a single sample sequenced in a study of sequential checkpoint blockade in melanoma. Treatment described: randomized to nivolumab then ipilimumab (arm A) or the reverse (arm B). The protocol was immunoSEQ multiplex PCR, while the TCRdb copy is restricted to in-frame clones and leaves out a portion. The sample consists of around 41,000 clones, roughly 88% of them appearing once. Sample: CD8+ T cells sorted from blood (inferred from file names), taken from a patient given nivolumab and ipilimumab in sequence. The receptor source for this set is a human donor with melanoma.

The rearrangement joins TRBV5-1 to TRBJ2-1, with 7 bases lining up with TRBD1. The CDR3 has 12 amino acids. Germline lookup yields CDR1 SGHRS and CDR2 YFSETQ. Germline trimming cut 6 bases from V and 6 bases from J; bases unmatched to any gene: 3. CDR3 protein: CASTSGGNEQFF. CDR3 in DNA: TGCGCCAGCACTTCAGGGGGCAATGAGCAGTTCTTC.

The rearrangement links TRBV5-1 to TRBJ2-1; 7 positions agree with TRBD2. After removal of 2 bases from V and 4 bases from J, the junction contained 18 bases not matched to a gene. The germline V gene has CDR1 SGHRS and CDR2 YFSETQ. The CDR3 loop spans 19 amino acids. The CDR3 loop reads CASSLPRDFAGASYNEQFF. The CDR3 DNA reads as TGCGCCAGCAGCTTACCCCGAGATTTCGCGGGAGCTTCTTACAATGAGCAGTTCTTC. The variable domain in full, with the rest retrieved from reference TRBV5-1 and TRBJ2-1, is KAGVTQTPRYLIKTRGQQVTLSCSPISGHRSVSWYQQTPGQGLQFLFEYFSETQRNKGNFPGRFSGRQFSNSRSEMNVSTLELGDSALYLCASSLPRDFAGASYNEQFFGPGTRLTVL.

This rearrangement joins TRBV27 to TRBJ2-2; TRBD2 matches at 8 bases. CDR3 length equals 24 residues. In germline, CDR1 is MNHEY, CDR2 SMNVEV (reference sequence). The trim removed 0 bases at V and 0 bases at J, leaving 24 bases unmatched. The CDR3 sequence is CASSLSPTSSGRSPHLANTGELFF. CDR3 DNA: TGTGCCAGCAGTTTATCTCCGACATCTAGCGGGCGTAGTCCTCACCTCGCGAACACCGGGGAGCTGTTTTTT.

In nucleotides, the CDR3 is TGTGCCAGCAGCTCAAAGACAGGGGTATGGAGAATCTACGAGCAGTACGTC. Amino acid sequence: CASSSKTGVWRIYEQYV. The V and J genes are TRBV5-6 and TRBJ2-7; 8 nucleotides agree with TRBD1. Germline V gene lookup returns CDR1 SGHDT and CDR2 YYEEEE. The CDR3 covers 17 residues. After removal of 3 bases from V and 3 bases from J, the junction contained 14 bases not matched to a gene.

The V gene is TRBV4-2, the J gene TRBJ2-3, with D possibly matching TRBD1 (6 bases). The CDR3 consists of 15 residues. Per the germline V gene, CDR1 is LGHNA and CDR2 is YNFKEQ. Trimming removed 0 bases at V and 2 bases at J, with 9 bases between. The CDR3 region is CASSQDTGITDTQYF. The CDR3 DNA reads as TGTGCCAGCAGCCAAGACACAGGGATCACAGATACGCAGTATTTT.

The chain links TRBV11-3 to TRBJ1-1; the D gene is possibly TRBD1 (5 bases). Germline V gene sequence: CDR1 SGHNT, CDR2 YENEEA. V dropped 6 bases and J dropped 0 bases, with 14 bases sitting between them. The CDR3 totals 15 residues. DNA for the CDR3: TGTGCCAGCAGAACCTCCCCGGGGGTGAACACTGAAGCTTTCTTT. Residues: CASRTSPGVNTEAFF.

The chain recombines TRBV5-8 with TRBJ2-7, with TRBD1 matching over 10 bases. The ends lost 6 bases at V and 5 bases at J; junction bases unmatched: 14. Looked up from germline, CDR1 is SGHTS and CDR2 is YDEGEE. The CDR3 runs 16 residues. CDR3 DNA: TGTGCCAGCATCCCGACATTCGGGACAGGGGTGCACGAGCAGTACTTC. It codes for CASIPTFGTGVHEQYF. The whole variable domain, filled in from reference TRBV5-8 and TRBJ2-7, reads EAGVTQSPTHLIKTRGQQATLRCSPISGHTSVYWYQQALGLGLQFLLWYDEGEERNRGNFPPRFSGRQFPNYSSELNVNALELEDSALYLCASIPTFGTGVHEQYFGPGTRLTVT.

V and J are TRBV29-1 and TRBJ2-7; 7 positions match TRBD1. Germline V gene sequence: CDR1 SQVTM, CDR2 ANQGSEA. The length of the CDR3 is 11 residues. V shed 5 bases and J 6 bases; nucleotides not matched to a gene: 4. As DNA, the CDR3 is TGCAGCGTTCGGCAGGGGGTCGAGCAGTACTTC. Amino acid sequence: CSVRQGVEQYF.

V is TRBV2 and J is TRBJ2-5; D may be TRBD2 (6 bases). The V and J ends lost 6 bases and 2 bases respectively, with 13 bases between them. The V gene's germline CDR1 is SNHLY and CDR2 FYNNEI. The CDR3 totals 14 residues. The CDR3 reads CASREGWVQETQYF. DNA of the CDR3: TGTGCCAGCAGGGAGGGCTGGGTACAAGAGACCCAGTACTTC.

The chain links TRBV19 to TRBJ1-1, with TRBD1 matching over 7 bases. V was pared by 7 bases and J by 2 bases, with 13 bases of the junction left unmatched. This CDR3 contains 16 residues. In germline, CDR1 is LNHDA, CDR2 SQIVND (reference sequence). The CDR3 loop is CASMPARTGSNTEAFF. CDR3 DNA: TGTGCCAGTATGCCCGCCCGGACAGGAAGTAACACTGAAGCTTTCTTT.

The V gene is TRBV5-1, the J gene TRBJ1-2, with 10 bases identical to TRBD1. CDR3 size: 15 residues. Germline V lookup: CDR1 SGHRS, CDR2 YFSETQ. V lost 4 bases and J lost 8; bases outside the gene matches: 11. This chain's CDR3 is CASSVTGTGVEGYTF. In nucleotides, the CDR3 is TGCGCCAGCAGCGTAACCGGGACAGGGGTCGAGGGCTACACCTTC.

Concerning this clone: A junction end diverges from the germline sequence, so it may reflect a read error. CDR3 DNA sequence: TGTGCCAGTAGTTATCGTTCGTACGGGGTAAGCAATCAGCCCCAGCATTTT. Translation gives CASSYRSYGVSNQPQHF. The chain combines TRBV27 with TRBJ1-5; D not certain. The CDR3 length is 17 residues. The germline V gene encodes CDR1 MNHEY and CDR2 SMNVEV (reference sequence).

This chain connects TRBV27 to TRBJ2-6; the D gene is possibly TRBD1 (5 bases). The germline V gene encodes CDR1 MNHEY and CDR2 SMNVEV (reference sequence). Trimming shortened V by 1 base and J by 0 bases, and 10 bases separated the two germline ends. This CDR3 contains 17 residues. For the CDR3, the DNA is TGTGCCAGCAGTTTATGGAACAGGTTCTCTGGGGCCAACGTCCTGACTTTC. It encodes CASSLWNRFSGANVLTF.

A single count supports this clone. The rearrangement uses TRBV4-3 and TRBJ2-1, with TRBD2 matching over 8 bases. The J segment lost 5 bases and the V segment lost 1 base, leaving 4 bases of the junction unmatched. The CDR3 runs to 15 residues. The germline V gene has CDR1 LGHNA and CDR2 YSLEER. Here the CDR3 reads CASSQATSANNEQFF. Here the CDR3 DNA reads TGCGCCAGCAGCCAAGCGACTAGCGCGAACAATGAGCAGTTCTTC.

The chain carries TRBV13 and TRBJ2-1; D is uncertain. The ends were cut back, 4 bases at V and 2 bases at J, with 12 bases in the middle. The germline V gene has CDR1 PRHDT and CDR2 FYEKMQ (reference sequence). The CDR3 is 15 amino acids. CDR3 sequence reads: CASSSLLVPYNEQFF. The CDR3 bases are TGTGCCAGCAGCTCCCTTTTAGTCCCCTACAATGAGCAGTTCTTC.

This clone is judged medium-sized. V usage is TRBV6-1 and J usage is TRBJ1-3; 9 nucleotides align to TRBD1. Germline values: CDR1 MNHNS, CDR2 SASEGT. J lost 4 bases, V lost 6 bases, and 4 bases had no gene match. There are 14 residues in the CDR3. CDR3 in DNA: TGTGCCAGCAGCAACAGGGGGCAAGGAAACACCATATATTTT. It codes for CASSNRGQGNTIYF.

The gene calls are TRBV10-2 and TRBJ2-7; 7 bases fit TRBD2. The junction had 3 bases not matched to a gene; V was cut back by 5 bases and J by 2 bases. This CDR3 is built from 13 residues. Germline V lookup: CDR1 WSHSY, CDR2 SAAADI. CDR3 sequence reads: CASSLGLAYEQYF. The CDR3 DNA reads as TGCGCCAGCAGTCTCGGACTAGCCTACGAGCAGTACTTC.

The chain has TRBV6-5 and TRBJ2-1; perhaps TRBD1 as D (5 bases). Germline V gives CDR1 MNHEY, CDR2 SVGAGI. CDR3 length equals 13 residues. The V gene lost 4 bases and the J gene lost 4 bases, with 8 bases spanning the gap. The CDR3 sequence is CASSSDTYNEQFF. The CDR3 bases are TGTGCCAGCAGTTCGGACACATACAATGAGCAGTTCTTC.

The chain couples TRBV7-9 to TRBJ1-1; D unclear. Germline V gene sequence: CDR1 SEHNR, CDR2 FQNEAQ (reference sequence). CDR3 length equals 15 residues. Trimming left V 2 bases short and J 2 bases short, with 12 bases between. CDR3 nucleotide sequence: TGTGCCAGCAGCTTATTAACACCTTACAACACTGAAGCTTTCTTT. Its protein is CASSLLTPYNTEAFF.

This clone was detected only once. This rearrangement joins TRBV9 to TRBJ2-7, with a weak D call TRBD2 (6 bases). This CDR3 contains 14 residues. Germline lookup yields CDR1 SGDLS and CDR2 YYNGEE. With 1 base removed from V and 1 base from J, the gap between germline ends came to 9 bases. CDR3 bases: TGTGCCAGCAGCGTATCAGGAGGGTCCTACGAGCAGTACTTC. Translating it yields CASSVSGGSYEQYF.

The chain recombines TRBV6-5 with TRBJ2-7, with TRBD2 matching over 8 bases. The germline CDR1 and CDR2 sequences are MNHEY and SVGAGI. V gave up 5 bases and J gave up 4 bases; unmatched junction bases: 1. This CDR3 has 12 amino acids. For the CDR3, the DNA is TGTGCCAGCAGTATAGCGGGATACGAGCAGTACTTC. This codes for CASSIAGYEQYF.